This T cell receptor beta chain was observed in a study of CD8 T cells in Susac syndrome (dated by TCRdb to between 2018 and 2021). Broadly, across the study: The study used repertoire sequencing to test whether antigen drove CD8+ T cell activation and differentiation in Susac syndrome.

This clonotype was picked up one time. Its antigen remains unidentified. Base qualities are not provided; no much larger clone lies one nucleotide away. A lone read gives weak evidence. High-throughput TCR beta sequencing profiled peripheral blood CD8+ and CD4+ T cells from healthy donors, Susac syndrome patients and multiple sclerosis patients. Treatment-naive patients with stable or active relapsing-remitting disease fulfilling revised McDonald criteria were used as multiple sclerosis controls. Bulk CD8+ and CD4+ T cells were purified by magnetic negative isolation, whereas CD8+ TEMRA cells were enriched by FACS. Blood was collected in EDTA tubes and processed within 24 hours, with PBMCs isolated through density gradient centrifugation. PBMCs intended for TCR sequencing were cryopreserved in liquid nitrogen and thawed later in a water bath at 37 degrees C. Purity of sorted or isolated CD4+, CD8+ and CD8+ TEMRA cells was at least 90%.

V was cut back by 4 bases and J by 9 bases, leaving a gap of 10 bases between them. The CDR3, from cysteine to phenylalanine, totals 11 residues. Only the CDR3 part of the read is kept: 33 bases, read in frame from the first base. According to the germline V gene, CDR1 reads SQVTM and CDR2 reads ANQGSEA. RNA was extracted using the RNeasy kit, and roughly 0.45 to 1 ug of the RNA was reverse transcribed with random hexamers. TCR beta CDR3 regions were amplified with the immunoSEQ multiplex PCR assay covering 54 Vbeta and 13 Jbeta segments. PCR amplification bias was corrected by using a synthetic template baseline for primer optimization and computational correction. The study's processing was this. Reads were annotated to V, D and J genes per IMGT and analyzed with immunoSEQ Analyzer, keeping only productive sequences. Clonality was computed as one minus Shannon entropy normalized by log2 of the number of productive unique sequences. Public and private clones were assessed among the 100 most prevalent clones of each patient and control. A clone was defined as Susac-specific if it was absent from the healthy and MS cohorts, from 950 to 1,300 published viral clones and from other ImmuneACCESS disease sequences. Using fastp trimming at Q25 and MiXCR clonotype assembly, TCRdb reanalyzed the public sequencing data and kept in-frame beta chains. Here each entry gathers all rows of one CDR3 protein and keeps the most common genes and DNA. The V and J calls were not made by the authors but by TCRdb's processing. Within this sample are 300,000 to 350,000 distinct CDR3 sequences, with about 92% of them counted one time only. The ten largest account for approximately 0.065% of the sample.

Findings and caveats that apply to the study as a whole: The TCR sequencing and HLA analysis was acknowledged to have included a relatively small number of individuals.

The V gene is TRBV29-1 and the J gene is TRBJ2-1; the D gene cannot be resolved reliably. The sequencing sample was made of CD4+ T cells from PBMCs. This clonotype originated in a human donor with multiple sclerosis. The bases are TGCAGCGTTGGGTCCCGCGGTGAGCAGTTCTTC. This encodes CSVGSRGEQFF.